The TCR beta chain described here comes from a study of early T cells in non-severe SARS-CoV-2 infection. Individual cDNA molecules received unique molecular identifiers during library preparation. Each CDR3 protein gets one entry after TCRdb re-called the 5' RACE reads with MiXCR. The data show 63,000 or so distinct CDR3 sequences, about an eighth seen once. The source was whole blood, collected at baseline. The sequence came from an adult who was a healthcare worker with PCR-confirmed SARS-CoV-2 infection or an uninfected control (not recorded which).

The CDR3 is CASSKRRTVKNTGELFF. The CDR3 DNA sequence: TGTGCCAGCAGCAAACGTAGGACGGTAAAAAACACCGGGGAGCTGTTTTTT. The chain employs TRBV21-1 and TRBJ2-2. TRBV21-1 is an annotated pseudogene. The CDR3 totals 17 residues.